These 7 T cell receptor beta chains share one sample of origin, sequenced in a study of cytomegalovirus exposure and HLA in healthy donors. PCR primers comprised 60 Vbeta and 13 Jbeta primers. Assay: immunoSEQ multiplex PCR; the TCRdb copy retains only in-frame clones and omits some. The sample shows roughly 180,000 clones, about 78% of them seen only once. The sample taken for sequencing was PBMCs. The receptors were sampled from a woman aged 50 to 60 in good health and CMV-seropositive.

Written as DNA, the CDR3 is TGCAGTGCTCCCTTTCCAGATACGCAGTATTTT. This encodes CSAPFPDTQYF. The chain joins TRBV20-1 to TRBJ2-3; D gene ambiguous. The CDR3 consists of 11 residues. Trimming removed 5 bases at V and 4 bases at J, with 7 bases between. CDR1 is DFQATT and CDR2 is SNEGSKA in the germline V gene (reference sequence).

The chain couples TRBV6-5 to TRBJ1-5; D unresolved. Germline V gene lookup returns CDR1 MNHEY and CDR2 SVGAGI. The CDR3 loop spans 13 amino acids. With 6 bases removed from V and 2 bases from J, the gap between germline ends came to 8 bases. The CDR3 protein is CASSVVRNQPQHF. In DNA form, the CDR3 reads TGTGCCAGCAGCGTTGTTCGCAATCAGCCCCAGCATTTT.

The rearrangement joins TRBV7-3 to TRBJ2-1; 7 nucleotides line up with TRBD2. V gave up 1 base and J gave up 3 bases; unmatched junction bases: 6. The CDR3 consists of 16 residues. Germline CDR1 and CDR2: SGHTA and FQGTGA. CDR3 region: CASSLMPGTIYNEQFF. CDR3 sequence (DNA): TGTGCCAGCAGCTTAATGCCGGGGACTATCTACAATGAGCAGTTCTTC.

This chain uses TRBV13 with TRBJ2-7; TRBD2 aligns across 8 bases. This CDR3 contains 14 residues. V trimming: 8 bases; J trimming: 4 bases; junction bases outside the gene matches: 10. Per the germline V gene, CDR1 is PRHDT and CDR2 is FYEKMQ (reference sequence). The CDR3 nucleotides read TGTGCCAGCGCGGGGGGCAGGGGTACTTACGAGCAGTACTTC. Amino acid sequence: CASAGGRGTYEQYF.

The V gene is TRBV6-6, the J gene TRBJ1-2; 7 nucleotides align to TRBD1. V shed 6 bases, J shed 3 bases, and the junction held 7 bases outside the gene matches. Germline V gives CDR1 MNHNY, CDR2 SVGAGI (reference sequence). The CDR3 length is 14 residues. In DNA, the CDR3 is TGTGCCAGCAGCCTACAGGGGCTGGACTATGGCTACACCTTC. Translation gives CASSLQGLDYGYTF.

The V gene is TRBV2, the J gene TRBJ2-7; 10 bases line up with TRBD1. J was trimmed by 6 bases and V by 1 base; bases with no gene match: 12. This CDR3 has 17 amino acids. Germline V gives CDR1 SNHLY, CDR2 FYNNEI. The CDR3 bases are TGTGCCAGCAGTGAAGTCCTAATGACAGGGGGCGAGGGCGAGCAGTACTTC. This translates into CASSEVLMTGGEGEQYF.

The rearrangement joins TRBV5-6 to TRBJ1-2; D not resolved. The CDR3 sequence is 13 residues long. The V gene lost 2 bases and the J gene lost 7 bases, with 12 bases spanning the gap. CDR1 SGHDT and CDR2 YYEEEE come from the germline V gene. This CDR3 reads CASSFLRVGGYTF. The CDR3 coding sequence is TGTGCCAGCAGCTTTCTGCGGGTGGGTGGCTACACCTTC.